This T cell receptor (beta chain) was sequenced during a study of metastatic and nonmetastatic thyroid tumors. Looking at the study overall: Malignant and benign thyroid patients had repertoires compared in peripheral blood and tumor or nodule tissue.

This clone came up a few times. What it recognizes is unknown. This CDR3 spans 13 amino acids. Trimming stripped 10 bases from V and 1 base from J, with 11 bases between. Points from the study as a whole: Significantly greater TCR beta diversity was reportedly found in malignant thyroid tumors than in benign nodules (in blood and tumor).

Original data processing: A papillary thyroid cancer distant-metastasis classifier was built from CDR3 differences across clinicopathological groups. With MiXCR, TCRdb reprocessed the PCR reads. V and J calls and clone size were set by TCRdb, not the authors. The sample yields around 45,000 clones, about 3.3% seen once. Ahead of thyroid surgery, no patient had received treatment of any kind. This receptor was identified in a female donor with papillary thyroid cancer or a benign thyroid nodule (not recorded which). Some clones in this sample may be carry-over from other donors' samples. The specimen was blood. This chain uses TRBV12-3 or TRBV12-4 with TRBJ1-3; no firm D call. The CDR3 DNA reads as TGTGCCACCGACGGGCGTTCTGGAAACACCATATATTTT. Amino acids: CATDGRSGNTIYF.